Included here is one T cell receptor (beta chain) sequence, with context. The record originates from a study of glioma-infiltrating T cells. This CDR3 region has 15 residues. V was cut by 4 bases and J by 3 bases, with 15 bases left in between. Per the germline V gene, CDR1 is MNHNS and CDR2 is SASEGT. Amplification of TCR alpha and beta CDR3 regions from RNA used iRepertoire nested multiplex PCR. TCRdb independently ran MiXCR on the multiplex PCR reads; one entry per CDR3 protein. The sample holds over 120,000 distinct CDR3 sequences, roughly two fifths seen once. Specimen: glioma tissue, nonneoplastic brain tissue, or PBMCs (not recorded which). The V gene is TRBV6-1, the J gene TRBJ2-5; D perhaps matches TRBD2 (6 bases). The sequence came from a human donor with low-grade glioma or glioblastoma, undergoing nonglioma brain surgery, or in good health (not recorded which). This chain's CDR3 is CASSVPLTSEETQYF. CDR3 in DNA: TGTGCCAGCAGTGTACCCCTGACTAGTGAAGAGACCCAGTACTTC.